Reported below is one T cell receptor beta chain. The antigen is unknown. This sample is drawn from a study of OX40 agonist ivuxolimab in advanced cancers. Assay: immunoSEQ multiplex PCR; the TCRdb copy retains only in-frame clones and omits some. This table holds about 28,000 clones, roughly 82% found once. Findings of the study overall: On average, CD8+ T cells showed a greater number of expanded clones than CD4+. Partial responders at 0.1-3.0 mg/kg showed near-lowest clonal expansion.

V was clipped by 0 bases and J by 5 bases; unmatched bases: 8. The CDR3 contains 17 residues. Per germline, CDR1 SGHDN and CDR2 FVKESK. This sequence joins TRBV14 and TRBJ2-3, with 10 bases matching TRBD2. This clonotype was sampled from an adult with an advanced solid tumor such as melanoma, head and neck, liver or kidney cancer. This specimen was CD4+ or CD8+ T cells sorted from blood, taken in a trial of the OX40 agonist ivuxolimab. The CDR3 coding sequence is TGTGCCAGCAGCCAAGAATTAGCGGGGGGCCGGGAAGATACGCAGTATTTT. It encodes CASSQELAGGREDTQYF.